This TCR beta chain stems from a study of cytomegalovirus exposure and HLA in healthy donors. Turning to the study itself: For the approximately 360 genotyped donors, 81% fell within the Caucasian-associated ancestry cluster. Notes on the study in general: The majority of CMV-associated TCR beta chains were reported as apparently HLA-restricted in a later analysis.

CDR3 length equals 14 residues. Trimming took 5 bases from V and 4 from J; bases not matched to a gene: 7. Germline V gene sequence: CDR1 SGHTA, CDR2 FQGNSA. A remark on this clone: The antigen remains undetermined.

Vbeta (60) and Jbeta (13) primers were used in the PCR. Here immunoSEQ multiplex PCR was the method, and the copy in TCRdb shows in-frame clones only, minus some. The sample yields about 110,000 clones, around 80% seen once. This clonotype was sampled from a man younger than 40 in good health and CMV-seropositive. Source material: PBMCs. V usage is TRBV7-2 and J usage is TRBJ1-2; 7 bases fit TRBD1. CDR3 DNA: TGTGCCAGCAGCACGAGGGACAGATTCTATGGCTACACCTTC. This encodes CASSTRDRFYGYTF.